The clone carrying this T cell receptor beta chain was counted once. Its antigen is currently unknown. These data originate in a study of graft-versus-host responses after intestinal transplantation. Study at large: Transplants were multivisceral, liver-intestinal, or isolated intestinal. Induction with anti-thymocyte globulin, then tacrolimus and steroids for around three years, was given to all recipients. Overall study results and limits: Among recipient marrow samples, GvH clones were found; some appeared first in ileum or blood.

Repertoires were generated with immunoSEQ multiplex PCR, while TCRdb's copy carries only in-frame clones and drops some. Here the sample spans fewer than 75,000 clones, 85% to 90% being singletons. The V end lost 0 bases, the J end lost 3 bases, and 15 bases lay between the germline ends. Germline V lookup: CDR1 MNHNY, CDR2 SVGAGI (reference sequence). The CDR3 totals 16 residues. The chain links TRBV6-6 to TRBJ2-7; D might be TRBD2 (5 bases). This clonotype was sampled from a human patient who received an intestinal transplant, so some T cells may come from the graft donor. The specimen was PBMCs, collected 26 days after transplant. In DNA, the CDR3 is TGTGCCAGCAGTTACTCGATACGGGGTGCCCTCTACGAGCAGTACGTC. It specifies CASSYSIRGALYEQYV.